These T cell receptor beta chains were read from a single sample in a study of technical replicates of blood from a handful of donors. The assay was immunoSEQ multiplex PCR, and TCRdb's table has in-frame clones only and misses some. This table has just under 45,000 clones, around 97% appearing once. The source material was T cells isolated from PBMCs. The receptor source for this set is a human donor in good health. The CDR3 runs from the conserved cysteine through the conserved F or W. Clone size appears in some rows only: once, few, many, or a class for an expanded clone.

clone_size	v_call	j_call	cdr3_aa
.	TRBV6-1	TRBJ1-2	CASSEKVRVQDYGYTF
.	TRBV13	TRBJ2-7	CASSLRGAEAHEQYF
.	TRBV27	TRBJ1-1	CASSGALYTEAFF
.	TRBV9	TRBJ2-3	CASSPRDLALAGDTQYF
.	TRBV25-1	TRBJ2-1	CASSEMASGRNEQFF
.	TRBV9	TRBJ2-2	CASSNHPTGELFF
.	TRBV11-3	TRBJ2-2	CASSISGRNTGELFF
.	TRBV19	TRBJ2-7	CASSADRVAGEQYF
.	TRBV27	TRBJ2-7	CASSLSRDSYEQYF
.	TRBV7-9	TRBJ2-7	CASSISSGTEQYF
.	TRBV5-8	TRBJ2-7	CASSLDRGYEQYF
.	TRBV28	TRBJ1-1	CASSLASVRFTEAFF
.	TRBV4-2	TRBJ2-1	CASSPETAYNEQFF
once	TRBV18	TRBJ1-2	CASSPGQGANYGYTF
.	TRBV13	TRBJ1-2	CASSLVGGNYGYTF
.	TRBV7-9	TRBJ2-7	CASSLTGGDEQYF
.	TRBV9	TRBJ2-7	CASSPGLALSSYEQYF
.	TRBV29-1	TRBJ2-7	CSVIWQGHEQYF
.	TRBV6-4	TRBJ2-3	CASSAGTSGPDTQYF
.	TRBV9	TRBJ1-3	CASSVAGNTIYF
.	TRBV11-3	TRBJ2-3	CASSYRGADTQYF
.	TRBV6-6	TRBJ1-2	CASSYEGQPNYGYTF
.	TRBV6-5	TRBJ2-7	CASSYSRYSKHEQYF
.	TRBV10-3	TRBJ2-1	CAISDSGSSYNEQFF
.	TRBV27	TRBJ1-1	CASSLKSTGTEAFF
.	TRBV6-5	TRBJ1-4	CASSYSRGHEKLFF
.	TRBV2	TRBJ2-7	CASPLRGNSQYEQYF
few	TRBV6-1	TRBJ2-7	CASSWTGAYEQYF
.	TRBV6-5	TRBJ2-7	CASTETGNEQYF
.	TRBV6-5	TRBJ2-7	CASSYSREVVGEQYF
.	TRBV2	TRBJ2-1	CASVFSFGEQFF
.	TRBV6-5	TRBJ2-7	CASSYRESYEQYF
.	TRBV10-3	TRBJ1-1	CAIRDTGNTEAFF
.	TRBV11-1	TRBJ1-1	CASSLPAGRNTEAFF
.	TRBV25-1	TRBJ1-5	CASSGDRRSNQPQHF
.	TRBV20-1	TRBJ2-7	CSARDYEQYF
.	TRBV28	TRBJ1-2	CATDGYTF
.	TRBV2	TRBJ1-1	CASSLDRLNTEAFF